This is a list of T cell receptor beta chains from one sample in a study of response to subunit inactivated influenza vaccine. TCRdb re-called the RT-PCR reads with MiXCR, one entry per CDR3 protein. The profile shows around 710,000 distinct CDR3 sequences, about 15% of them singletons. The material sequenced was PBMCs from blood, taken 14 to 15 days before vaccination. Receptors were obtained from a man between 50 and 59 years old who received an inactivated influenza vaccine. Both conserved end residues are part of each CDR3. Each record gives: V gene, J gene, CDR3 protein.

V: TRBV5-5
J: TRBJ1-2
CDR3: CASSLTAENYGYTF

V: TRBV5-1
J: TRBJ2-1
CDR3: CASSLDNSYNEQFF

V: TRBV5-1
J: TRBJ2-7
CDR3: CASSFSPGVEPLREQYF

V: TRBV15
J: TRBJ2-7
CDR3: CATSRERTVGSREQYF

V: TRBV5-1
J: TRBJ2-4
CDR3: CASSLSTIAKNIQYF

V: TRBV15
J: TRBJ2-5
CDR3: CATSRGTSGFQETQYF

V: TRBV12-3/TRBV12-4
J: TRBJ2-1
CDR3: CASSPDGYNEQFF

V: TRBV7-9
J: TRBJ2-3
CDR3: CASSPSGRFGTDTQYF

V: TRBV5-1
J: TRBJ2-7
CDR3: CASSLPSTGTGLKGEQYF

V: TRBV28
J: TRBJ2-1
CDR3: CASRTERSSYNEQFF

V: TRBV6-5
J: TRBJ2-7
CDR3: CASSYSMRGGYEQYF

V: TRBV11-2
J: TRBJ2-1
CDR3: CASSFRGGAAEQFF

V: TRBV20-1
J: TRBJ2-1
CDR3: CSARVRRMGGDNEQFF

V: TRBV9
J: TRBJ1-4
CDR3: CASSEGQSNEKLFF

V: TRBV20-1
J: TRBJ2-7
CDR3: CSARGRLPDNTYEQYF

V: TRBV12-3/TRBV12-4
J: TRBJ2-2
CDR3: CASSTGQGIGTGELFF

V: TRBV11-2
J: TRBJ2-6
CDR3: CASSPRTSYGLKPSGANVLTF